The T cell receptor (beta chain) under discussion was sequenced for a study of cytomegalovirus exposure and HLA in healthy donors. Both 60 Vbeta primers and 13 Jbeta primers went into the PCR. This table comes from immunoSEQ multiplex PCR, and its TCRdb copy is limited to in-frame clones, with some not included. The sample records roughly 250,000 clones, under 80% being singletons. As concerns this clone: Its antigen is not identified.

Healthy donors of bone marrow made up the group. General study findings and limits: Differences between HLA loci emerged in a later analysis of TCR association rates, with DRB1 most and HLA-C fewest.

Looked up from germline, CDR1 is LNHDA and CDR2 is SQIVND (reference sequence). The CDR3 is 16 residues long. V gave up 4 bases and J gave up 1 base, with 16 bases separating them. What was sequenced was PBMCs. The chain has TRBV19 and TRBJ1-1, with D possibly matching TRBD1 (6 bases). This receptor was taken from a female donor in good health and CMV-seronegative. CDR3 in amino acids: CASSKGGGVGNTEAFF. CDR3 nucleotide sequence: TGTGCCAGTAGTAAGGGGGGGGGCGTTGGGAACACTGAAGCTTTCTTT.